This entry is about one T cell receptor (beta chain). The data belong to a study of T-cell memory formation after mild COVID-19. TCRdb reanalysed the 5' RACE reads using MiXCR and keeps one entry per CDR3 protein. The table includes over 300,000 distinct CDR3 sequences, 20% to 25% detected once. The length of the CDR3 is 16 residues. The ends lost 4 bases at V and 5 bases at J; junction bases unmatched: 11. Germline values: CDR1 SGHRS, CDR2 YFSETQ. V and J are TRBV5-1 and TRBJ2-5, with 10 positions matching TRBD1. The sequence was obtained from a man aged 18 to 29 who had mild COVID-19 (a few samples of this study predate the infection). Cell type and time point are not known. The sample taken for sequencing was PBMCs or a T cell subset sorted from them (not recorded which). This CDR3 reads CASSDTRQGAGETQYF. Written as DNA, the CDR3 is TGCGCCAGCAGCGACACGAGACAGGGGGCGGGGGAGACCCAGTACTTC.